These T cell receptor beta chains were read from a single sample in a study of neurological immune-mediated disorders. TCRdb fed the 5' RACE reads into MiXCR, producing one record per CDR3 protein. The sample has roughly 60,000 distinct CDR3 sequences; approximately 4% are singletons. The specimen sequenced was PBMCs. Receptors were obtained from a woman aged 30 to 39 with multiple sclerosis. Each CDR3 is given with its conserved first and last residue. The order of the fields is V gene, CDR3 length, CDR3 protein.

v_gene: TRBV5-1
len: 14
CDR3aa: CASSPGQGFYEQYF

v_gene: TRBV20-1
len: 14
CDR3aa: CSARTDRGNSPLNF

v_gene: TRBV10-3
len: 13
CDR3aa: CAISSQGDSGYTF

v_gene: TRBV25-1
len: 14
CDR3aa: CASSDGGSYNEQFF

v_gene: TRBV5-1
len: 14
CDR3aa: CASSAGSSGNTIYF

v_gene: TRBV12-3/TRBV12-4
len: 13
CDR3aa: CASRDSFNYGYTF

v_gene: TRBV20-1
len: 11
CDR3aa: CSVRRNTEAFF

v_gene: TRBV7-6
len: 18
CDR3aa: CASSLIRTGPTNTGELFF

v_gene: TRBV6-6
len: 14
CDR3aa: CASSSPPEQETQYF

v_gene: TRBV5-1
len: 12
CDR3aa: CASSLGMETQYF

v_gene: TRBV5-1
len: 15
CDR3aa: CASSPSGRPHNEQFF

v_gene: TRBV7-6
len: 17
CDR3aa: CASSLTPGQGTYNEQFF

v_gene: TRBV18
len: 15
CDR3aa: CASSPPGGAYNEQFF

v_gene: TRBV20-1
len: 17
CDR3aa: CSARDRLLAGGLGEQFF

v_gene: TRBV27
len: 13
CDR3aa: CASSRRGRSELFF

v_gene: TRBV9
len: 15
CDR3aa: CASSPSWATNEKLFF

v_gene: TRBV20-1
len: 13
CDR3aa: CSATTATSYGYTF

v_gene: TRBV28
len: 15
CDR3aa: CASSLGTGNNQPQHF

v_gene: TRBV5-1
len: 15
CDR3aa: CASSSGNANTGELFF

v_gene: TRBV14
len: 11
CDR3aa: CASSQAITQYF

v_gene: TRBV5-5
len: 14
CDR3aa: CASSPEGVTGELFF

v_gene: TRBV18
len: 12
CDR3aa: CASSPNRDEQYF

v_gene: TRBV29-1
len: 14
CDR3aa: CSVRPLAGAGIQYF

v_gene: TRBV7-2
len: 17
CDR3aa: CASSYGVAGGSPDTQYF

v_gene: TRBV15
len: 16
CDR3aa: CATSRGGQGGGNEQFF

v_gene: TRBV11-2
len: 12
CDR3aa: CASSLAGDEQFF

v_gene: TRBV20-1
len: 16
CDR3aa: CSATNIRRSGANVLTF

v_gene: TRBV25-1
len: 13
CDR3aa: CASSLPRLEEQFF

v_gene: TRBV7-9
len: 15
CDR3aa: CASSLLPGEGDTQYF

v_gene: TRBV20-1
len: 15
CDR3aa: CSAATTSSGANVLTF

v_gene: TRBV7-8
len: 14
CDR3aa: CASSLLSGGGELFF

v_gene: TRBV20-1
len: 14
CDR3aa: CSASGTRALETQYF

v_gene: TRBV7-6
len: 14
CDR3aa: CASSPEVGRQPQHF

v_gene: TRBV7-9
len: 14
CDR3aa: CASSLRAGVETQYF

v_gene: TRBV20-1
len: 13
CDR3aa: CSARRSNVGEQYF

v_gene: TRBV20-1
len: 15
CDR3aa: CSAISGRGPTDTQYF

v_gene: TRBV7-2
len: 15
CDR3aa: CASSLNTGDGGEAFF

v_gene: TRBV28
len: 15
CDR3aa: CASSLGGSGTDTQYF

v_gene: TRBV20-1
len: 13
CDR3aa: CSASGVSYNEQFF

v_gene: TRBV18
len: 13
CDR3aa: CANSPPRMYEQYF

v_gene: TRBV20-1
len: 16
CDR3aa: CSARDPGTSAINEQFF

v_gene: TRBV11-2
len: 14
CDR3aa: CASSPGLGYNEQFF

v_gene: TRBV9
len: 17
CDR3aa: CASSVTSGSSGLETQYF

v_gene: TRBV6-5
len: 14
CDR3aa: CASSTGTWQETQYF

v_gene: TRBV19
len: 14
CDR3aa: CASSMRQSNQPQHF

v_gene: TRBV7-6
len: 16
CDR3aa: CASSLFSGSVQETQYF

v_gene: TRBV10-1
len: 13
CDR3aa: CASSESGGYGYTF

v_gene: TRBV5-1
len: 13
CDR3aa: CASSLGQNQPQNF

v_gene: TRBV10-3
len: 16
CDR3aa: CAISETAAGAAGELFF

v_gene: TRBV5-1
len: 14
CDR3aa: CASSLTGYNGELFF

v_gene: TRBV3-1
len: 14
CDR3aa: CASSQDAAVAEAFF

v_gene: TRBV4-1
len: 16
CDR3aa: CASSQEGTLRGYGYTF

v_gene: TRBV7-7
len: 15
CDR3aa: CASSHGTGSRYEQYF